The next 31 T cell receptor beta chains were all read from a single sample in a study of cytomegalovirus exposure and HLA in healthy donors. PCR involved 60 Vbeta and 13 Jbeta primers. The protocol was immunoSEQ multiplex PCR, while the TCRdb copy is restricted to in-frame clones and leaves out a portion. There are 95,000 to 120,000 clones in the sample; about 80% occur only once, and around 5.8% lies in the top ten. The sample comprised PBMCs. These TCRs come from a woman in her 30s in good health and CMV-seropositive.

The CDR3 DNA is TGTGCCAGCCAGGGTCCCAACTATGGCTACACCTTC. Encoded protein: CASQGPNYGYTF. The chain uses TRBV6-5 and TRBJ1-2; perhaps TRBD1 as D (5 bases). CDR1 and CDR2 (germline): MNHEY, SVGAGI. The germline V and J ends were trimmed by 8 bases and 2 bases, with 9 bases remaining between them. This CDR3 contains 12 residues.

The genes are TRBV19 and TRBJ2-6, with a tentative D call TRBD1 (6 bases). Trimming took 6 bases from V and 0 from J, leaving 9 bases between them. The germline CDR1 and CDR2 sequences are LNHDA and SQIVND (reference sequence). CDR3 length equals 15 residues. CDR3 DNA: TGTGCCAGTAGCACAGGGATCTCTGGGGCCAACGTCCTGACTTTC. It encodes CASSTGISGANVLTF.

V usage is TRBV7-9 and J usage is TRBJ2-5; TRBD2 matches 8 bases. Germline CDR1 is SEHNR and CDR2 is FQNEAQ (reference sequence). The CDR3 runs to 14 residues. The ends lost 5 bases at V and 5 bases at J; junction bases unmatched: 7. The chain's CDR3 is CASSHRSGAETQYF. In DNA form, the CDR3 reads TGTGCCAGCAGCCACCGTAGCGGGGCGGAGACCCAGTACTTC. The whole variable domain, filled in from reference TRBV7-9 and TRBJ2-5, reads DTGVSQNPRHKITKRGQNVTFRCDPISEHNRLYWYRQTLGQGPEFLTYFQNEAQLEKSRLLSDRFSAERPKGSFSTLEIQRTEQGDSAMYLCASSHRSGAETQYFGPGTRLLVL.

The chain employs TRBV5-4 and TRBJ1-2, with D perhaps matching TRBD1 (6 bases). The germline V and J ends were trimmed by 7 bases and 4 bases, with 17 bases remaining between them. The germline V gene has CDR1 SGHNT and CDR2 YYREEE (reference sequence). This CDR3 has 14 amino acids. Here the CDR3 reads CASRDNRDVYGYTF. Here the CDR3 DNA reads TGTGCCAGCCGTGATAACAGGGATGTCTATGGCTACACCTTC. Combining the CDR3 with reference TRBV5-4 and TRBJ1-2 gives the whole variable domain ETGVTQSPTHLIKTRGQQVTLRCSSQSGHNTVSWYQQALGQGPQFIFQYYREEENGRGNFPPRFSGLQFPNYSSELNVNALELDDSALYLCASRDNRDVYGYTFGSGTRLTVV.

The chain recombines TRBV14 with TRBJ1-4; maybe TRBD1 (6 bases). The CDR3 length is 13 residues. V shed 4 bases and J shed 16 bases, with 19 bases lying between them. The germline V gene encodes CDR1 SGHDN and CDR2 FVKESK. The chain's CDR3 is CASSPNRVGHQFF. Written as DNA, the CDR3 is TGTGCCAGCAGCCCGAACAGGGTGGGGCATCAGTTTTTT.

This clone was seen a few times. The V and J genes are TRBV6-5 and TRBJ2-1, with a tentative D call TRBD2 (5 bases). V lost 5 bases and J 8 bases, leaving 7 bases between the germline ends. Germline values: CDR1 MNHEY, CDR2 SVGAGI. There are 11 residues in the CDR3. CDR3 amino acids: CASSTRYEQFF. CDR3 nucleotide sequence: TGTGCCAGCAGTACTAGGTATGAGCAGTTCTTC.

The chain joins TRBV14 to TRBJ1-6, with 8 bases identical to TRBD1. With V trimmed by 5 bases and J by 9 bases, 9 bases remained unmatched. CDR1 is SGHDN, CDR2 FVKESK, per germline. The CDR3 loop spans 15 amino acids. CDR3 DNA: TGTGCCAGCAGCAGATTCGGACAGGGACGTTCACCCCTCCACTTT. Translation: CASSRFGQGRSPLHF.

CDR3 region: CASRSPGESEKLFF. The CDR3, as DNA: TGTGCCAGCAGATCACCAGGGGAAAGTGAAAAACTGTTTTTT. V is TRBV11-2 and J is TRBJ1-4; D might be TRBD1 (6 bases). This CDR3 is 14 amino acids long. CDR1 and CDR2 from the germline V gene are SGHAT and FQNNGV. Trimming took off 6 bases at V and 7 bases at J, with 15 bases between the two ends.

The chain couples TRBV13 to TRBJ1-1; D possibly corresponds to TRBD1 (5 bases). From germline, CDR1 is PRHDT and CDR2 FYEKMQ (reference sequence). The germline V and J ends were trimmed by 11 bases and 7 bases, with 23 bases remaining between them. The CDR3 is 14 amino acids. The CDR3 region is CAYSRGGEGLEAFF. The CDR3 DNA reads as TGTGCCTATTCCCGGGGGGGGGAAGGTCTTGAAGCTTTCTTT.

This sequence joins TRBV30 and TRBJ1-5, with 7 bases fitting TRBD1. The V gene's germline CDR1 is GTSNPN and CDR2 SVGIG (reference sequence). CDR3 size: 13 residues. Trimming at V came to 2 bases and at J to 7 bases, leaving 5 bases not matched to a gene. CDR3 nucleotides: TGTGCCTGGAGTCTACAGGGGTACCAGCCCCAGCATTTT. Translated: CAWSLQGYQPQHF.

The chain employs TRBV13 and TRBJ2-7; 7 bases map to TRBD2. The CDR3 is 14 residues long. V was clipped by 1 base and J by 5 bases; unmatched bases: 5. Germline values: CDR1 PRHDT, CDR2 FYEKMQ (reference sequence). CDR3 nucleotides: TGTGCCAGCAGCTTAGTAGCGGGTCGGCACGAGCAGTACTTC. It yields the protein CASSLVAGRHEQYF. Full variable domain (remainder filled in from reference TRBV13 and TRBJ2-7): AAGVIQSPRHLIKEKRETATLKCYPIPRHDTVYWYQQGPGQDPQFLISFYEKMQSDKGSIPDRFSAQQFSDYHSELNMSSLELGDSALYFCASSLVAGRHEQYFGPGTRLTVT.

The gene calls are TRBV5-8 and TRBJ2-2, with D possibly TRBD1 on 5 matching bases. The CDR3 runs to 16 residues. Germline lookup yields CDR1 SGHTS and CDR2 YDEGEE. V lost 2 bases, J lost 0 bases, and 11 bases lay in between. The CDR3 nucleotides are TGTGCCAGCAGCTTACTTACAGGATCGAACACCGGGGAGCTGTTTTTT. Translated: CASSLLTGSNTGELFF.

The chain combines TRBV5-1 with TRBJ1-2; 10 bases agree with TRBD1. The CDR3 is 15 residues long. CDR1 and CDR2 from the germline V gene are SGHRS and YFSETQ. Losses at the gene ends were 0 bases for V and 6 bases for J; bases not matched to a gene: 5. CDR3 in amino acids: CASSLAPGQGNGYTF. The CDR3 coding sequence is TGCGCCAGCAGCTTGGCACCGGGACAGGGGAATGGCTACACCTTC.

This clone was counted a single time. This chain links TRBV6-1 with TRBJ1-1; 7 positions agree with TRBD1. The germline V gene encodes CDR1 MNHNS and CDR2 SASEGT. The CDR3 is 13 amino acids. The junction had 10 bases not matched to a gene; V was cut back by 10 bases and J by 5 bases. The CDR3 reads CATPGQWNTEAFF. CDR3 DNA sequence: TGTGCCACTCCGGGACAGTGGAATACTGAAGCTTTCTTT.

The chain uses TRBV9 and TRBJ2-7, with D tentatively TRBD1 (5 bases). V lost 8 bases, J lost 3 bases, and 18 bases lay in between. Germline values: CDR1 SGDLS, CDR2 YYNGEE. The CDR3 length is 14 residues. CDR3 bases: TGTGCCAGTGGCCCGTCTGGACACAGCTACGAGCAGTACTTC. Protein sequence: CASGPSGHSYEQYF. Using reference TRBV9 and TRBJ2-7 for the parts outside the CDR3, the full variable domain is DSGVTQTPKHLITATGQRVTLRCSPRSGDLSVYWYQQSLDQGLQFLIQYYNGEERAKGNILERFSAQQFPDLHSELNLSSLELGDSALYFCASGPSGHSYEQYFGPGTRLTVT.

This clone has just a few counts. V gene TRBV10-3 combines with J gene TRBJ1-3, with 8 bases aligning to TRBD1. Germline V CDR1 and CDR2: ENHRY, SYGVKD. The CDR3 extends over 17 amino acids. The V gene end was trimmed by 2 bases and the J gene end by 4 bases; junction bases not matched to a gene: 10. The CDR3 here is CAISERRTGFDGNTIYF. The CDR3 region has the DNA TGTGCCATCAGTGAGCGCCGGACAGGGTTCGACGGAAACACCATATATTTT.

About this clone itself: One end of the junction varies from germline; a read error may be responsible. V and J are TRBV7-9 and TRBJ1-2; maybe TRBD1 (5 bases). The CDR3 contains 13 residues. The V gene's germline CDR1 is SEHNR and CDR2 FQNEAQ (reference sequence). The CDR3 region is CSSSPQGFDGYTF. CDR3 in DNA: TGTTCCAGCAGCCCCCAGGGTTTCGATGGCTACACCTTC.

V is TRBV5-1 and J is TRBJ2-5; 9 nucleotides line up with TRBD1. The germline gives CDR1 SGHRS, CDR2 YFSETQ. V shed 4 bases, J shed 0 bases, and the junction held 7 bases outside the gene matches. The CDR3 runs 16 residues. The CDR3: CASSPGQGQYQETQYF. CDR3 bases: TGCGCCAGCAGCCCCGGACAGGGGCAGTACCAAGAGACCCAGTACTTC.

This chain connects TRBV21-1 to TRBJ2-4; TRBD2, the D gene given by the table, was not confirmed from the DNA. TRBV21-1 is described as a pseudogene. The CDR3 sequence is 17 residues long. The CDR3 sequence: CASSKESGKLAKNIQYF. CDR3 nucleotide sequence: TGTGCCAGCAGCAAAGAGTCGGGTAAACTAGCCAAAAACATTCAGTACTTC.

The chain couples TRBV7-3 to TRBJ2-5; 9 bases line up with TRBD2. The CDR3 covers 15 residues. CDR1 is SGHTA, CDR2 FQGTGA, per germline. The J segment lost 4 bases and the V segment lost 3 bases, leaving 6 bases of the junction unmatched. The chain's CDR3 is CASSFNAGGLETQYF. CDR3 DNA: TGTGCCAGCAGCTTCAACGCGGGGGGGCTAGAGACCCAGTACTTC.

The CDR3: CASSFVGQSTDTQYF. CDR3 coding DNA: TGTGCCAGCAGCTTTGTTGGACAAAGCACAGATACGCAGTATTTT. This chain links TRBV7-2 with TRBJ2-3, with D possibly TRBD1 on 5 matching bases. Germline loops: CDR1 SGHTA, CDR2 FQGNSA. The CDR3 runs 15 residues. V was clipped by 3 bases and J by 0 bases, with 10 bases between them.

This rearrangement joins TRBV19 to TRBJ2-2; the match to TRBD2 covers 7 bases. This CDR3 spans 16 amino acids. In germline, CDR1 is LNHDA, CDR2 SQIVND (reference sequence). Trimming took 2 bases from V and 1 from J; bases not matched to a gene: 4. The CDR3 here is CASSILGGENTGELFF. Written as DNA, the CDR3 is TGTGCCAGTAGTATATTGGGGGGGGAGAACACCGGGGAGCTGTTTTTT. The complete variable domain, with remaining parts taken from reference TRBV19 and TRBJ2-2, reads DGGITQSPKYLFRKEGQNVTLSCEQNLNHDAMYWYRQDPGQGLRLIYYSQIVNDFQKGDIAEGYSVSREKKESFPLTVTSAQKNPTAFYLCASSILGGENTGELFFGEGSRLTVL.

This CDR3 is CASSQDSSSGLTNEQFF. The CDR3 nucleotides are TGCGCCAGCAGCCAAGATTCTAGTTCGGGGTTAACCAATGAGCAGTTCTTC. V and J are TRBV4-1 and TRBJ2-1; maybe TRBD2 (5 bases). Trimming took off 0 bases at V and 6 bases at J, with 18 bases between the two ends. Germline lookup yields CDR1 MGHRA and CDR2 YSYEKL. The CDR3 loop spans 17 amino acids.

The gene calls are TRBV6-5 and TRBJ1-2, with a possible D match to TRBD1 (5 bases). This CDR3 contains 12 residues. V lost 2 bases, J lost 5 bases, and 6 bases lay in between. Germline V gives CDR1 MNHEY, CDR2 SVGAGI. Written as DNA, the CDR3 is TGTGCCAGCAGTTACCAGGGATATGGCTACACCTTC. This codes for CASSYQGYGYTF.

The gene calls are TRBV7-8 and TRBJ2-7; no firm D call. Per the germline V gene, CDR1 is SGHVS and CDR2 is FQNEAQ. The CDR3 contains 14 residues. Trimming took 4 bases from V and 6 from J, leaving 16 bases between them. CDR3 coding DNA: TGTGCCAGCAGCTCCCACGACTTAGACGGCGAGCAGTACTTC. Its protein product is CASSSHDLDGEQYF. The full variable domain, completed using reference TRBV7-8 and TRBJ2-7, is GAGVSQSPRYKVAKRGQDVALRCDPISGHVSLFWYQQALGQGPEFLTYFQNEAQLDKSGLPSDRFFAERPEGSVSTLKIQRTQQEDSAVYLCASSSHDLDGEQYFGPGTRLTVT.

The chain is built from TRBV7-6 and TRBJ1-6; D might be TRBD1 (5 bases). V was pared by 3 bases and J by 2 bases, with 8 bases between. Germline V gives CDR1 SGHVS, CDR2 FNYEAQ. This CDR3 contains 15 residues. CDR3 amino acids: CASSFQGTYNSPLHF. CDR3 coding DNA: TGTGCCAGCAGCTTTCAGGGTACCTATAATTCACCCCTCCACTTT.

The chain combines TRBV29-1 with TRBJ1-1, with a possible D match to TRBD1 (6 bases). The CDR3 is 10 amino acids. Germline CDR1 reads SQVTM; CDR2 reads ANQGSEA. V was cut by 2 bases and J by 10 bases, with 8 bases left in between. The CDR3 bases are TGCAGCGTTGAAAAACAGGGAGCTTTCTTT. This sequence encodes CSVEKQGAFF.

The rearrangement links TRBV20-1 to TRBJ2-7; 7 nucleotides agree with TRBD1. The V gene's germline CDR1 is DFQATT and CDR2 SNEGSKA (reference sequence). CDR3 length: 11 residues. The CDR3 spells CACQGDAEQYF. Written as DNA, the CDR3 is TGCGCTTGTCAGGGGGACGCCGAGCAGTACTTC.

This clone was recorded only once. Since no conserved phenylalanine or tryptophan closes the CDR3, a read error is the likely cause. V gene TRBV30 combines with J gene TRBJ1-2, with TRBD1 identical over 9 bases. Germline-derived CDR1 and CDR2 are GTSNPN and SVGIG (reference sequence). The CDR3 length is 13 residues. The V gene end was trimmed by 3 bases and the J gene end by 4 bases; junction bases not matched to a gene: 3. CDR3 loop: CAWSPDRGYGYTL. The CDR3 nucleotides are TGTGCCTGGAGCCCGGACAGGGGCTATGGCTACACCCTC.

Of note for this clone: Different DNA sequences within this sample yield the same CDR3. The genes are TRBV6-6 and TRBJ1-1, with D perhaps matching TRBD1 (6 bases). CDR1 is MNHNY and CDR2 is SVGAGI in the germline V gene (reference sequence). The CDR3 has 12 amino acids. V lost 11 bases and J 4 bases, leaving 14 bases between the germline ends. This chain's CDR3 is CAHRGGSTEAFF. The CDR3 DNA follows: TGTGCCCATAGAGGGGGAAGCACTGAAGCTTTCTTT.

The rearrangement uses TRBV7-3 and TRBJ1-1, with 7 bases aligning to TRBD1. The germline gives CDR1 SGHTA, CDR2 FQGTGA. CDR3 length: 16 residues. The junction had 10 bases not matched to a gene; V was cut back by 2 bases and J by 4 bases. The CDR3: CASSLGRQGVSTEAFF. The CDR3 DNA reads TGTGCCAGCAGCTTAGGGAGGCAGGGGGTGAGCACTGAAGCTTTCTTT.